This T cell receptor (beta chain) was captured in a study of T cells after yellow fever vaccination. Study observations and caveats: Most clones from primary vaccination resurfaced after the booster (under 97% CD4, approximately 88% CD8).

Germline CDR1 reads MGHDK; CDR2 reads SYGVNS. Trimming cost V 0 bases and J 7 bases, with 12 bases left between them. This CDR3 comprises 14 residues. A note on this clonotype: The antigen remains undetermined.

Universal primer sites and UMIs were introduced during 5'RACE template-switching synthesis of TCR cDNA. TCRdb redid the calling of the 5' RACE reads with MiXCR, one entry per CDR3 protein. The repertoire holds about 200,000 distinct CDR3 sequences, with under 3.5% as singletons. The chain uses TRBV25-1 and TRBJ1-1; a weak D match, TRBD1 (6 bases). This clonotype originated in a man younger than 35 who received the YFV17D yellow fever vaccine. Sample: CD4+ T cells sorted from PBMCs, taken 10 days after the yellow fever booster vaccination. Written as DNA, the CDR3 is TGTGCCAGCAGTGAATACTACAGGGATGGTGAAGCTTTCTTT. The encoded protein is CASSEYYRDGEAFF.